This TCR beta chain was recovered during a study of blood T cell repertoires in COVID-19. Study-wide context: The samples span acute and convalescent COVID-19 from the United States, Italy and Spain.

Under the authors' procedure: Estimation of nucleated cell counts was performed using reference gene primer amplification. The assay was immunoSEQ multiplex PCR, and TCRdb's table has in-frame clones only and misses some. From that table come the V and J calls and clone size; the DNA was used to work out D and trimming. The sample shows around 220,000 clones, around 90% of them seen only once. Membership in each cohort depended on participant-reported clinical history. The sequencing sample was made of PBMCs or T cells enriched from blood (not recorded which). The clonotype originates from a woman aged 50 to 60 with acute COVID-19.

The CDR3 bases are TGTGCCAGTAGTACCCCGGGACAGGGGTTGAACACTGAAGCTTTCTTT. It yields the protein CASSTPGQGLNTEAFF. This chain joins TRBV19 and TRBJ1-1; 10 bases fit TRBD1. With V trimmed by 4 bases and J by 0 bases, 5 bases remained unmatched. From germline, CDR1 is LNHDA and CDR2 SQIVND (reference sequence). The CDR3 covers 16 residues.